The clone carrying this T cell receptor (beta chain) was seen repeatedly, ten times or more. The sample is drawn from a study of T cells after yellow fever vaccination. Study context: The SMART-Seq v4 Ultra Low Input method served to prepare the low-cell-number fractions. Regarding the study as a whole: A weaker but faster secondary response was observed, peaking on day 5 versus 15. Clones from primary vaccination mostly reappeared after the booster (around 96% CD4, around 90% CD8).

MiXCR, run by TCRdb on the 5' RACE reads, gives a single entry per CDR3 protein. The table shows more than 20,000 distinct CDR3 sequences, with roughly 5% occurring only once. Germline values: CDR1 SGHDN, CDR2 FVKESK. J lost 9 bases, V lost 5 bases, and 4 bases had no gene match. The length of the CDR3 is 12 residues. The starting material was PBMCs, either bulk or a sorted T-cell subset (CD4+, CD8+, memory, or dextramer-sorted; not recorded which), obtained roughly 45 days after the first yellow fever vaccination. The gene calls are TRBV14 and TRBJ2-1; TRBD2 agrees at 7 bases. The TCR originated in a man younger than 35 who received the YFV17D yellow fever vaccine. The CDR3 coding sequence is TGTGCCAGCAGCTTTAGCGGGCGTGAGCAGTTCTTC. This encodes CASSFSGREQFF.